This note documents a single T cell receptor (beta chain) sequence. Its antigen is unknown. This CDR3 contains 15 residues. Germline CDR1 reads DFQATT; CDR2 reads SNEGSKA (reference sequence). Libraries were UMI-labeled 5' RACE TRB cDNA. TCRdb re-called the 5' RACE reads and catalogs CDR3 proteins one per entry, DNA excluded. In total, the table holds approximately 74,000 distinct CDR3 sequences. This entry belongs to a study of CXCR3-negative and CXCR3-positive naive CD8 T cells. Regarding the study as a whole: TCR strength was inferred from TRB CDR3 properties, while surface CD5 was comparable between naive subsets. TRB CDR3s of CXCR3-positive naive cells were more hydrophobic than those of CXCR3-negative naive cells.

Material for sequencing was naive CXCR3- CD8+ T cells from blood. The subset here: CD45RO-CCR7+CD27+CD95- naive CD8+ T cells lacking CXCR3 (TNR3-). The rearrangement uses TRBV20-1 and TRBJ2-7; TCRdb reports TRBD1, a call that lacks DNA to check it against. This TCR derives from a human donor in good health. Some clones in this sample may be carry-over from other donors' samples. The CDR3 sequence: CSASPTRQPGYEQYF.